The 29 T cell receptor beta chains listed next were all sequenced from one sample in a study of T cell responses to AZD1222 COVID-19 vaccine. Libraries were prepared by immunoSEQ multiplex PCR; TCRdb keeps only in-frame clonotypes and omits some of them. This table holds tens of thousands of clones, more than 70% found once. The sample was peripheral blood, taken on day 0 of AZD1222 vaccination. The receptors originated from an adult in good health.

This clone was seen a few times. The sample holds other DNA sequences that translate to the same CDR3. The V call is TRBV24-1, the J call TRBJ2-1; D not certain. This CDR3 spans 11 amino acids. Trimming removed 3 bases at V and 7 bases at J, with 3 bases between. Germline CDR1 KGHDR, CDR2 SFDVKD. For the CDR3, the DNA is TGTGCCACCAGTGATGTAAATGAGCAGTTCTTC. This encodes CATSDVNEQFF.

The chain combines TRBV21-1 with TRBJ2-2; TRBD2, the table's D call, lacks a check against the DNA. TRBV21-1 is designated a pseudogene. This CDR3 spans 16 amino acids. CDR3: CASSKGLAVNTGELFF. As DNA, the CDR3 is TGTGCCAGCAGCAAGGGACTAGCGGTGAACACCGGGGAGCTGTTTTTT.

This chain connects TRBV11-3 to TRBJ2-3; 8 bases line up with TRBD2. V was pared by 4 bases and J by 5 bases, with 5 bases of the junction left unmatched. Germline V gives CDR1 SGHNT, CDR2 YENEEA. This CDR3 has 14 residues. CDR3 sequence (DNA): TGTGCCAGCAGCTCCTTGGGACTAGGAGATACGCAGTATTTT. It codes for CASSSLGLGDTQYF.

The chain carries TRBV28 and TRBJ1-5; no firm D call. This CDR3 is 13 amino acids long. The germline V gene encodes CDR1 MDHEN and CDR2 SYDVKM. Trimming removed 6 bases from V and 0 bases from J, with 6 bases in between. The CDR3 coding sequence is TGTGCCAGCAGGATCAATAGCAATCAGCCCCAGCATTTT. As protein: CASRINSNQPQHF.

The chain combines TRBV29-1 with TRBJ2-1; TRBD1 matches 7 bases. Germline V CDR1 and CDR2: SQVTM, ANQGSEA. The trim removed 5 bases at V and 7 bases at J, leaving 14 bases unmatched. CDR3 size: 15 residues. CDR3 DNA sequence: TGCAGCGTTACCCCTTACCGACAGGGAATGAATGAGCAGTTCTTC. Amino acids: CSVTPYRQGMNEQFF.

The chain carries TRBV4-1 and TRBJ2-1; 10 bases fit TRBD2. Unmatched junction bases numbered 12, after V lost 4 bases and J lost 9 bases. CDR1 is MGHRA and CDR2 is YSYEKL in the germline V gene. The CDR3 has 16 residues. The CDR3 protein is CASSLISSGSLGEQFF. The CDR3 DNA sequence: TGCGCCAGCAGCCTTATCTCTAGCGGGAGTTTAGGTGAGCAGTTCTTC.

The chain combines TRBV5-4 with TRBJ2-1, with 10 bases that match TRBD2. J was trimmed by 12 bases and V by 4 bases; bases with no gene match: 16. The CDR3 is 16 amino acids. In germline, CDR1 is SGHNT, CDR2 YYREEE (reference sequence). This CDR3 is CASSPLPAGASGGQFF. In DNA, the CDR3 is TGTGCCAGCAGCCCGCTTCCCGCTGGGGCTAGCGGGGGGCAGTTCTTC.

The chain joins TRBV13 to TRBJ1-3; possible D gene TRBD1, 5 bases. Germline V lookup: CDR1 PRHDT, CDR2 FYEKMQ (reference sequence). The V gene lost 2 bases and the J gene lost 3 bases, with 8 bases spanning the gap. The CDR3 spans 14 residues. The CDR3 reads CASSLRTGGNTIYF. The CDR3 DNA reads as TGTGCCAGCAGCTTACGCACAGGTGGAAACACCATATATTTT.

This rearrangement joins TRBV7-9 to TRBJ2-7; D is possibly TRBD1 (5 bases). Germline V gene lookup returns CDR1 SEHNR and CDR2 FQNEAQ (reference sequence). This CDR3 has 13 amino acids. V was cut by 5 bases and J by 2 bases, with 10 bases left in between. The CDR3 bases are TGTGCCAGCAGCCTAGACAGTCCCTACGAGCAGTACTTC. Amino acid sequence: CASSLDSPYEQYF. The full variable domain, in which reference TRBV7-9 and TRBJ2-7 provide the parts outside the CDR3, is DTGVSQNPRHKITKRGQNVTFRCDPISEHNRLYWYRQTLGQGPEFLTYFQNEAQLEKSRLLSDRFSAERPKGSFSTLEIQRTEQGDSAMYLCASSLDSPYEQYFGPGTRLTVT.

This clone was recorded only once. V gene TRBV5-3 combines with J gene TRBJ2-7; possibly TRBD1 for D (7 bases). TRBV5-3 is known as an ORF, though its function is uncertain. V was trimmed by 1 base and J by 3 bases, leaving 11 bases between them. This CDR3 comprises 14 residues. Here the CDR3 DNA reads TGTGCCAGAAGCTTGAGACAGGGAGGCTACGAGCAGTACTTC. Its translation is CARSLRQGGYEQYF.

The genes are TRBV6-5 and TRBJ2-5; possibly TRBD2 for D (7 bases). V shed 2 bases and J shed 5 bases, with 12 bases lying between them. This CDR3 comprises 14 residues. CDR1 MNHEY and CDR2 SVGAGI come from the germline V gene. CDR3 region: CASSYGGARETQYF. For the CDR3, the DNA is TGTGCCAGCAGTTACGGGGGGGCCAGGGAGACCCAGTACTTC.

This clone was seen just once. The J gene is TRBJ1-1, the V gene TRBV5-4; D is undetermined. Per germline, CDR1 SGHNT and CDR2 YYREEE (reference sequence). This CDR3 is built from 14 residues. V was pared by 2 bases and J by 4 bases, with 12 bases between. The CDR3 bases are TGTGCCAGCAGCTTTGAGGGTGGTGGCACTGAAGCTTTCTTT. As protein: CASSFEGGGTEAFF.

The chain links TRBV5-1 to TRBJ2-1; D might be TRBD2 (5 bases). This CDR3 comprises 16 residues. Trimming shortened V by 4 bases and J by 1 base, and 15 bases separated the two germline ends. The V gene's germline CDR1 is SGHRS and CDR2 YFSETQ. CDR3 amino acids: CASSPNLAPSYNEQFF. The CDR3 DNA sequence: TGCGCCAGCAGCCCGAATCTAGCCCCGTCCTACAATGAGCAGTTCTTC.

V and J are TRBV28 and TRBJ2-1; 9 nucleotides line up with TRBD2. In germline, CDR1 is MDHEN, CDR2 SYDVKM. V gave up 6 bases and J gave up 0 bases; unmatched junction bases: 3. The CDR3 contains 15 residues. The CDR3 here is CASSRSGGSYNEQFF. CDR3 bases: TGTGCCAGCAGCCGTAGCGGGGGCTCCTACAATGAGCAGTTCTTC.

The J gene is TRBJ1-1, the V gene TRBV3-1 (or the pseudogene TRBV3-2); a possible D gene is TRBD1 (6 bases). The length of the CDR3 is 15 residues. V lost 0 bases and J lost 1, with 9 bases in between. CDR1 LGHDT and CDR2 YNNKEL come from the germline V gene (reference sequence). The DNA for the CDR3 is TGTGCCAGCAGCCAAGAGGGACATCGGAACACTGAAGCTTTCTTT. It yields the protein CASSQEGHRNTEAFF.

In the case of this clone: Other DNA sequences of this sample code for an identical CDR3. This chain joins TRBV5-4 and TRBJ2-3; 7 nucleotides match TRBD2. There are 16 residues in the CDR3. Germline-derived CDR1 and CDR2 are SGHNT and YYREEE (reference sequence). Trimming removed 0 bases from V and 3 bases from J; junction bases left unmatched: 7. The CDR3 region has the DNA TGTGCCAGCAGCTTGGCGGGGGGACTCTCTACAGATACGCAGTATTTT. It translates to CASSLAGGLSTDTQYF.

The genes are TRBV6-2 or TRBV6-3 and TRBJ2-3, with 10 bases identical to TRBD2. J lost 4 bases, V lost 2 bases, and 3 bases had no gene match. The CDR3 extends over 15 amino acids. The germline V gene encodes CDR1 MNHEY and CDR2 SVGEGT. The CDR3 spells CASSYLAGESDTQYF. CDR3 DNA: TGTGCCAGCAGTTACCTAGCGGGAGAGTCAGATACGCAGTATTTT.

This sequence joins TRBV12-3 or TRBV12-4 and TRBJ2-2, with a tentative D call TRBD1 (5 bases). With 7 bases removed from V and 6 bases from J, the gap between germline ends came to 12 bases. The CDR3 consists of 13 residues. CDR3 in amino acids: CASKVSGSGELFF. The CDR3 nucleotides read TGTGCCAGCAAAGTGTCAGGGTCCGGGGAGCTGTTTTTT.

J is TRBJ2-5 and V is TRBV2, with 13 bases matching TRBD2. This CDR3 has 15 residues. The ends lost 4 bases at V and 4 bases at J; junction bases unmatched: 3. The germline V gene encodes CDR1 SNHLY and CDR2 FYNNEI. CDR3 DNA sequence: TGTGCCAGCAGTGGGACTAGCGGGAGCGGAGAGACCCAGTACTTC. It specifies CASSGTSGSGETQYF.

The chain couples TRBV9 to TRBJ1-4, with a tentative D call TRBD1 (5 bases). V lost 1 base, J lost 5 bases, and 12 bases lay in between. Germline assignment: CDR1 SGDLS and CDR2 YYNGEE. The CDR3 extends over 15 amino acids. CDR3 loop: CASSVQGRENEKLFF. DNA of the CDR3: TGTGCCAGCAGCGTACAGGGACGGGAAAATGAAAAACTGTTTTTT.

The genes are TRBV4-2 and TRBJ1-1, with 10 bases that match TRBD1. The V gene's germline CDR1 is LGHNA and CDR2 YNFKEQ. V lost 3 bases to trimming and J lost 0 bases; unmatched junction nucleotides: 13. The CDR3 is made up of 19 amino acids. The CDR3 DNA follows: TGTGCCAGCAGCCATCAAGCATTCCCGGGACAGGGGATGAACACTGAAGCTTTCTTT. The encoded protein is CASSHQAFPGQGMNTEAFF.

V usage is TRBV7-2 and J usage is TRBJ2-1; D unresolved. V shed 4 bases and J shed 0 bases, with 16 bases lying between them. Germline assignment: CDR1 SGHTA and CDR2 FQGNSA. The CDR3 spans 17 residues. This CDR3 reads CASSYLPLWSSYNEQFF. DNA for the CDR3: TGTGCCAGCAGCTACCTACCCTTGTGGAGCTCCTACAATGAGCAGTTCTTC.

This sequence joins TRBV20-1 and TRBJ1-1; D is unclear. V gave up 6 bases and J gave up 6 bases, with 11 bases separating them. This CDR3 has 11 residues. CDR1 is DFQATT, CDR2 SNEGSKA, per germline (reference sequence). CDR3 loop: CSAAALSEAFF. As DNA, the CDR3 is TGCAGTGCCGCGGCTCTATCTGAAGCTTTCTTT.

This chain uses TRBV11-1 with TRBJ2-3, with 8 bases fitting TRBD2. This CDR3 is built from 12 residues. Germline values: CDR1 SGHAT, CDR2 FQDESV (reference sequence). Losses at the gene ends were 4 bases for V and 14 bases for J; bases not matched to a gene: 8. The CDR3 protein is CASSSGTRSLYF. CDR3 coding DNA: TGTGCCAGCAGCTCAGGGACTAGGAGTTTGTATTTT.

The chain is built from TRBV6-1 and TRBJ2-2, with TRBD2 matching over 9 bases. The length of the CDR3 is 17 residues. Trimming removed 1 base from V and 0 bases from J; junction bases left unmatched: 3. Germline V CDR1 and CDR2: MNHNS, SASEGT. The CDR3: CASSEVRLAANTGELFF. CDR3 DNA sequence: TGTGCCAGCAGTGAAGTTAGACTAGCGGCGAACACCGGGGAGCTGTTTTTT.

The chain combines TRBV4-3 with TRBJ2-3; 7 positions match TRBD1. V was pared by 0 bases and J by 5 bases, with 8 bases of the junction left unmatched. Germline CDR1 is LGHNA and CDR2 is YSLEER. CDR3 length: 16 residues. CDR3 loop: CASSQDLRGQRDTQYF. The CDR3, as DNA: TGCGCCAGCAGCCAAGATTTAAGGGGGCAACGAGATACGCAGTATTTT.

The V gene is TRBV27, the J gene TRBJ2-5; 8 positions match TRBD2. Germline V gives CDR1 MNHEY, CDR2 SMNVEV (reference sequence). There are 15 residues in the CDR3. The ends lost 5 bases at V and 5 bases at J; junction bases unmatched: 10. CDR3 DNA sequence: TGTGCCAGCAGTCGAGGCGGGGGGCCGGGTGAGACCCAGTACTTC. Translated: CASSRGGGPGETQYF.

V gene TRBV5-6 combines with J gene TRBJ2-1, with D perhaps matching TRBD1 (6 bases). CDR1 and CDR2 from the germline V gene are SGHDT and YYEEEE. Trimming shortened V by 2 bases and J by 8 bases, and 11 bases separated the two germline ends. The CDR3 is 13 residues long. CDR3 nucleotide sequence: TGTGCCAGCAGCTTCTGGGGGCGGGATGAGCAGTTCTTC. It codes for CASSFWGRDEQFF.

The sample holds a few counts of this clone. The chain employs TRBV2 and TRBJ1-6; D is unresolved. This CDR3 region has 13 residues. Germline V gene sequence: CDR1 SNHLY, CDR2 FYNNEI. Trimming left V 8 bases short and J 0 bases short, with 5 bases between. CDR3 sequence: CASRSSYNSPLHF. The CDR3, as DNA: TGTGCCAGCCGGAGCTCCTATAATTCACCCCTCCACTTT.